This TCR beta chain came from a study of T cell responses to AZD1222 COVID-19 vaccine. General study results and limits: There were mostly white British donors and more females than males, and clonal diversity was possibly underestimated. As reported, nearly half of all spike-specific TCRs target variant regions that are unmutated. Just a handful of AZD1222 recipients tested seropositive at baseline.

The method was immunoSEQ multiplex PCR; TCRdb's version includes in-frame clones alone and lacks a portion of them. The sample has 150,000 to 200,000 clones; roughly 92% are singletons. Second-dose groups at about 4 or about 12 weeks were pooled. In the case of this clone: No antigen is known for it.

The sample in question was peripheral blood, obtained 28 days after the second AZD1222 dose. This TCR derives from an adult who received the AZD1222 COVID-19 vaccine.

CDR3 sequence: CASSPLSGFSYNEQFF. The CDR3, as DNA: TGTGCCAGCAGCCCCCTTAGCGGGTTCTCCTACAATGAGCAGTTCTTC. The rearrangement joins TRBV11-2 to TRBJ2-1; 7 bases agree with TRBD2. The CDR3 consists of 16 residues. The V gene end was trimmed by 5 bases and the J gene end by 0 bases; junction bases not matched to a gene: 7. Germline V gives CDR1 SGHAT, CDR2 FQNNGV.